This T cell receptor beta chain is drawn from a study of CXCR3-negative and CXCR3-positive naive CD8 T cells. About the study: Total TRB output reached about 130 million reads, about 1.5 +/- 0.3 million per library. General study points: Because surface CD5 did not distinguish the naive subsets, TCR strength was inferred from TRB CDR3 properties. Researchers report that CXCR3-positive naive cells carry more hydrophobic TRB CDR3s than CXCR3-negative naive cells. For memory CD8+ cells diversity was much lower, but both naive subsets had comparably high diversity.

The TRB cDNA libraries were prepared by 5' RACE with UMI labels. Each CDR3 protein gets one entry in TCRdb, which reprocessed the 5' RACE reads and gives no DNA. Reported are tens of thousands of distinct CDR3 sequences; the ten largest clones contain around 5%. On this clonotype itself: Its antigen remains unknown.

The germline CDR1 and CDR2 sequences are LNHNV and YYDKDF (reference sequence). This CDR3 spans 13 amino acids. The sequence came from a human donor in good health. Some clones in this sample may be carry-over from other donors' samples. Material: naive CXCR3+ CD8+ T cells from blood. The sample's subset: CD45RO-CCR7+CD27+CD95- naive CD8+ T cells expressing CXCR3 (TNR3+). The chain couples TRBV15 to TRBJ2-4; TCRdb gives TRBD1 as the D gene, but with no DNA this cannot be confirmed. CDR3 sequence reads: CATSPGFENIQYF.